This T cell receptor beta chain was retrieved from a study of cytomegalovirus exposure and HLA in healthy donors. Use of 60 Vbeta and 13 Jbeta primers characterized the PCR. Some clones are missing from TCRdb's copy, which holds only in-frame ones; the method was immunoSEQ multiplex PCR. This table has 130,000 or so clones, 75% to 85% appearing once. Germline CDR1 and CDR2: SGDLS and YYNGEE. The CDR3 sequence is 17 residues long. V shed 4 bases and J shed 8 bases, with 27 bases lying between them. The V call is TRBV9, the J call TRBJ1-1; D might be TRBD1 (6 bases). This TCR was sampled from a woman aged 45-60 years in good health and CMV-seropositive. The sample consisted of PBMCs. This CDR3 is CASSKPDRNRETVEAFF. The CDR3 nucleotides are TGTGCCAGCAGCAAACCCGACCGAAACAGGGAGACGGTCGAAGCTTTCTTT.